This T cell receptor (beta chain) stems from a study of identical twins. The CDR3 is 14 amino acids. Trimming left V 4 bases short and J 5 bases short, with 15 bases between. Germline CDR1 LGHDT, CDR2 YNNKEL (reference sequence). This clonotype was detected a few times. TCRdb analysed the 5' RACE reads with MiXCR anew, one entry per CDR3 protein. This table has about 240,000 distinct CDR3 sequences, around 7.6% appearing once. These sequences were also reported in another study, on yellow fever vaccine responses in identical twins. That study reports: Vaccine-induced T cell responses in twins were reportedly observed to appear partly convergent, partly personalized.

The sample was CD8+ T cells sorted from blood. The rearrangement links TRBV3-1 to TRBJ2-7; D tentatively fits TRBD1 or TRBD2 (5 bases each). This TCR was sampled from a woman aged 18-35 years in good health. The CDR3 bases are TGTGCCAGCAGCCGGGGACGGGCGATCGACGAGCAGTACTTC. This codes for CASSRGRAIDEQYF.